This T cell receptor (beta chain) is drawn from a study of shared clonotypes between healthy human individuals (dated by TCRdb to 2019 to 2021). Broadly, across the study: A few men and two women, aged 18 to 49 years, made up the cohort. Per donor, three plates each were used for CD4 naive and CD4 memory, two for CD8 naive, and one for CD8 memory. Each donor's leukapheresis produced roughly between about 0.8 and 10 billion PBMCs. To estimate repertoire size and how much clonotype sharing occurs between individuals, the study deeply sequenced the blood TCR repertoires of roughly 5 healthy adults. Libraries were prepared and TCR repertoires were sequenced by different laboratories using diverse techniques, in order to increase sequencing depth and limit assay-specific biases. What the authors observed across the whole study: Even with the large sequencing depth, rarefaction of the sorted-subset datasets indicated that sequencing was incomplete. Only blood was sampled, and tissue TCR repertoires likely differ from those in blood. Pairwise subsampling indicated that sequencing depth was expected to affect the degree of clonotype sharing among donors. Across four donors, approximately 4.6% of naive CD4, around 3.3% of naive CD8, around 2.1% of memory CD4, and roughly 0.4% of memory CD8 clonotypes were shared. Naive subsets generally had larger estimated clonotype richness than memory subsets. Because the study included a small number of donors, the genetic and exposure-history diversity represented was limited. Clonotypes shared by all four sorted-subset donors showed higher generation probabilities than non-shared clonotypes.

The donors were healthy, HIV-negative adults with no recently reported acute infections or vaccinations. Every donor was a Caucasian adult residing in Nashville, Tennessee, USA. Magnetic negative selection was used to enrich CD4+ T cells, after which naive cells were positively selected on CD45RA and the negative fraction became the memory subset. Blood was collected by leukapheresis, and PBMCs were isolated by Ficoll-Histopaque density gradient centrifugation and then cryopreserved in liquid nitrogen vapor phase. Purity and quantity of every magnetically sorted T cell population were checked by analytical flow cytometry. Each sorted fraction had its genomic DNA isolated and then quantified by UV absorbance on a Nanodrop 2000c. CDR1 and CDR2 (SGHRS, YFSETQ) derive from the germline V gene. The trim is 1 base for V and 5 bases for J, with a gap of 6 bases between the germline ends. The CDR3 has 12 amino acids, counting the end cysteine and phenylalanine. Only the CDR3 DNA is retained, 36 bases long and in frame from the first base.

Using the deep immunoSEQ assay, multiplex PCR amplified TCR CDR3 regions from genomic DNA. Extracted genomic DNA from each cell subset was distributed evenly across all wells of several immunoSEQ 96-well plates, and each plate was treated as a replicate. For sorted subsets, around 200 ng genomic DNA, equal to about 30,000 T cell genomes, was loaded into each replicate PCR. Purified libraries were measured with a Qubit 3.0 fluorometer, size-checked on a Bioanalyzer 2100, and measured again with the KAPA Library Quantification kit. Every immunoSEQ 96-well plate was sequenced on a dedicated single-read 150-cycle Illumina NextSeq 550 flow cell. The paper's data handling went like this. The immunoSEQ output contained only junctional sequences without quality scores, so filtering could not match that applied to full-length reads. Sequences were annotated with PyIR, a Python wrapper for IgBLAST v1.9, and V/J genes and CDR3 were assigned using IMGT germline references. Reads were filtered out if the reads had weak V/J assignments (E-value above 1e-6), no CDR3, stop codons, out-of-frame junctions, or ambiguous translated residues. V3J clonotypes were defined by identical inferred V gene, J gene, and CDR3 amino acid sequence. The percentage overlap between two repertoires was calculated by dividing the number of shared unique clonotypes by the size of the smaller repertoire. RTK rarefaction, the Chao1 estimator, and Recon v2.1 estimates of unobserved clonotypes were used to assess repertoire richness. Generation probabilities were computed with OLGA for all TCRbeta clonotypes obtained by the gDNA method from four donors. TCRdb carries this immuneACCESS record with in-frame sequences only. Its versions omit some clonotypes, under half of them owing to an unresolved V gene in the studies checked, with the rest unexplained. D and trimming come from the DNA, and the V and J calls and clone size come from that table. The sample yields 2 million to 2.5 million clones; 95% were counted once. 0.1% to 0.15% of the sample goes to the ten largest clones.

This clone has a single count. Its antigen specificity is not known. Base-call qualities are not available, and no considerably larger clone is one nucleotide away. Other nucleotide sequences in the sample specify the same CDR3. What was sequenced was naive CD4+ T cells sorted from blood. The sample's cell subset or site label is to be understood as: CD45RA+ positively selected. This receptor was identified in a man aged 18 to 30 in good health. The sequence links TRBV5-1 to TRBJ2-5, with the identity of the D gene unclear. The DNA sequence is given as TGCGCCAGCAGCTTGAGTCCGGAGACCCAGTACTTC. This codes for CASSLSPETQYF.